This T cell receptor beta chain was captured in a study of neurological immune-mediated disorders. As concerns this clonotype: Its antigen is currently unknown. This may stem from a read error, because a much larger clone lies one nucleotide away. Since the CDR3 does not end with the conserved phenylalanine or tryptophan, this likely comes from a read error.

Study-level points and caveats: The most TCR clonal expansion was seen in HTLV-1-associated myelopathy, and the least was seen in multiple sclerosis, which fell below healthy controls. Among 34 multiple sclerosis patients, phylogenetic grouping put the repertoires of 18 into a single related-CDR3 cluster, a possible signature. Because no CDR3 amino acid sequences were shared across subjects by expanded clones, private repertoires were suggested in all groups.

CDR1 and CDR2 from the germline V gene are MNHEY and SVGAGI. This CDR3 is built from 13 residues. The V end was cut by 2 bases, the J end by 2 bases, with 6 bases between. One entry per CDR3 protein results from TCRdb running MiXCR on the 5' RACE reads. This table has about 59,000 distinct CDR3 sequences, around 3.6% appearing once. Specimen: PBMCs. The receptor was isolated from a woman aged 25 to 39 with multiple sclerosis. The J gene is TRBJ1-2, the V gene TRBV6-5; no clear D. The CDR3 nucleotides read TGTGCCAGCAGTTACGGGCGGAACTATGGCTACACCTAC. It translates to CASSYGRNYGYTY.